The T cell receptor (beta chain) under discussion was sequenced for a study of cytomegalovirus exposure and HLA in healthy donors (dated by TCRdb to about 2017). In the study overall: An earlier analysis of 587 of the donors reported more than 250 Gb of sequence data and around 120 million unique TCR beta sequences from 150 million to 200 million T cells. An early release covering roughly 600 HLA-typed donors comprised approximately 290 gigabases of sequencing data and roughly 86 million unique TCR sequences. Of the roughly 400 genotyped donors, around 81% fell in the genetic ancestry cluster associated with self-reported Caucasian donors. The study aimed to test whether signatures of past pathogen exposure could be identified by cataloging public T cell receptors. The study used immunosequencing to profile the T cell repertoires of hundreds of subjects and linked those repertoires to cytomegalovirus serostatus. Along with the roughly 700-subject first cohort, a separate validation cohort of 120 different subjects was used. To predict cytomegalovirus infection status, the study combined high-throughput TCR immunosequencing, statistical association of individual TCRs with disease status, and machine learning. To study patterns of TCR occurrence, a later analysis re-analyzed previously published TCR beta repertoires from around 700 donors and added high-resolution HLA genotyping. In the later analysis, no new phenotypic data were used to find candidate immune exposures; instead, reliance was placed on TCR beta sequences and their occurrence across donors. In an earlier analysis of a few hundred of the donors, high-throughput TCR beta sequencing was used to judge whether each TCR beta V gene segment behaved as functional or pseudogenic. Donor age, sex, ethnicity and CMV serostatus were collected together with the repertoire data. A later genetic analysis used genome-wide SNP genotypes for about 65% of the 666 donors, treating that subset as a discovery cohort. All discovery cohort repertoires had been generated using a single sequencing platform. Both class I and class II loci were covered by HLA typing, at four-digit resolution. Typing coverage varied by locus: roughly 629-640 donors for A, B, C, DRB1 and DQB1; approximately 520 for DQA1; 606 for DPA1; 450 to 480 for DPB1. Several DR-DQ haplotypes were treated as single units for association and clustering because of strong linkage in the cohort. Among a few hundred genotyped donors of the cohort, an average of about 240,000 unique TCR beta nucleotide sequences were sequenced per donor, roughly 20% of them non-productive.

Comment on this clone: Its antigen target is currently unknown. No much larger clone is present one base from it, and per-base qualities are unavailable.

Overall results and qualifications from the work: Three of the identified cytomegalovirus-associated TCR beta chains were confirmed in vitro to be specific for cytomegalovirus antigens. The presence/absence analyses assumed that sequencing depth was roughly uniform across donors, and that assumption may not be true. In a later analysis, HLA-associated TCR beta chains showed more clonal expansion and lower generation probabilities than non-associated chains that were equally common. A later genetic analysis associated a missense DCLRE1C variant with V-gene and J-gene trimming of TCR beta chains, and an independent cohort replicated the association. The authors suggested that the approach could potentially be extended to other disease states and immunological phenotypes. A further reported finding was that TCR beta sequences accurately predicted the HLA-A and HLA-B alleles for most subjects in the first cohort. In a later analysis, TCR association rates were found to vary across HLA loci, with the most associated TCRs seen for DRB1 alleles and the fewest for HLA-C alleles. Most TCR sequences were observed very rarely across donors, whereas some public TCRs were present in many individuals. According to a later analysis, most CMV-associated TCR beta chains appeared to be HLA-restricted, and the HLA associations seemed to be driven largely by CMV exposure. Because HLA typing was missing for some donors at each locus, association tests included only the typed subset. A later genetic analysis reported fewer N-insertions in productive TCRs among donors in an Asian-associated ancestry cluster than the roughly 700-donor mean. In an earlier analysis of approximately 600 of the donors, most TCR beta V segments were observed in productive rearrangements about 90% or about 30% of the time, broadly matching IMGT annotations. A later analysis reported that several top co-occurrence clusters appeared linked to parvovirus B19, influenza, CMV and Epstein-Barr virus. Strong co-occurrence of HLA alleles, especially DR and DQ, made assigning TCR associations to individual alleles difficult. In both the original and validation cohorts, the classifier was reported to diagnose cytomegalovirus status with high specificity and sensitivity. A cluster of highly shared sequence variants was judged likely to represent a technical artifact of the sequencing pipeline. A total of 150 to 200 TCR beta chains were listed by the study as associated with cytomegalovirus. Over 15 rarely observed V segments, including chromosome 9 orphons, were excluded from the earlier analysis of a few hundred of the donors because counts were too low. Some IMGT-functional V segments, including TRBV6-2 and TRBV6-3, could not be told apart with the 87-base-pair reads, so those segments were excluded. Linkage disequilibrium might explain the correlated functional status among segregating V segments, but an unknown experimental factor could not be excluded. Immune exposure information for the cohort was limited to CMV serostatus. Only TCR beta chains were sequenced in this cohort, and the absence of alpha or paired-chain data limited detectable features. Specific HLA alleles were associated with over 15,000 TCR beta sequences at a false discovery rate of 0.05 in a later analysis.

Library preparation was by the immunoSEQ multiplex PCR assay. For the multiplex PCR, a mixture combining 60 forward primers for TCR Vbeta segments and 13 reverse primers for TCR Jbeta segments was used. The CDR3 region of rearranged TCR beta genes was amplified from genomic DNA with a multiplex PCR assay. Amplified TCR beta libraries were sequenced as 87-base-pair reads on the Illumina HiSeq System. The study's own analysis went as follows. Across the 670 or so repertoires, a later analysis counted 78 million or so unique TCR beta chains, roughly 11 million of which were shared by at least two donors. Raw reads were error-corrected and collapsed into unique sequences with a nearest-neighbor algorithm that merged closely related sequences to remove PCR and sequencing errors. Alignment of CDR3 sequences to IMGT reference sequences was used to assign V, D and J gene segments. For a sequence to be retained, at least a six-nucleotide match to both a V gene segment and a J gene segment was required. A rearrangement was called productive if the CDR3 had no stop codons and remained in frame with V and J, and every other rearrangement was called non-productive. Following IMGT convention, CDR3 was defined as the stretch from the second conserved V-encoded cysteine to the conserved J-encoded phenylalanine. Sequences without an unambiguous match to a single V gene segment were excluded from the earlier analysis of 450 to 750 of the donors. An earlier analysis of approximately 590 of the donors classified V segments as functional when productive rearrangements were above 56.7% and as segregating when the standard deviation between donors was above 5%. To diagnose cytomegalovirus status from the catalog of TCR beta chain sequences, a statistical classification framework was built. A later analysis assigned V and J genes by comparing TCR nucleotide sequences with IMGT/GENE-DB human TR gene sequences. Using the TCRdist pipeline, a later analysis assigned CDR3 sequences along with most-parsimonious VDJ recombination scenarios. A later analysis defined each TCR beta chain by its CDR3 amino acid sequence plus V-gene family, and excluded reads lacking a unique V-gene family. A later analysis removed roughly 590 highly shared, low-generation-probability nucleotide sequences to deal with suspected cross-contamination and a sequencing artifact. In a later analysis, a clonal expansion index was calculated for each public chain from normalized within-repertoire ranks of inferred template counts. In a later analysis, generation probabilities were computed with a VDJ recombination model fitted to out-of-frame rearrangements, and the resulting probabilities were checked against IGoR. In a later analysis, hypergeometric tests were used to score TCR-TCR, TCR-HLA and TCR-CMV co-occurrence, with a repertoire-size bias correction applied to TCR pairs. In a later analysis, false discovery rates were estimated by permuting HLA or CMV assignments 20 times. A later analysis grouped co-occurring TCRs with DBSCAN, adding TCRdist sequence similarity when clustering within HLA-allele-positive subsets. For co-occurrence clustering, repertoires with fewer than 30,000 or more than 120,000 public chains were excluded, along with roughly 5 repertoires with anomalous nucleotide sharing. The table comes from immuneACCESS by way of TCRdb, which keeps in-frame sequences with V and J called. Part of the clones is missing from these tables; in studies checked, under half for an unresolved V gene and the rest for unknown reasons. V and J calls plus clone size are reproduced from that table; the DNA served to infer D and trimming. The sample data list about 180,000 clones, and roughly 79% of these were observed just once. The top ten constitute 1.3% of the sample.

The cohort comprised hundreds of healthy bone marrow donors. All cohort members were sampled while nominally healthy, although unrecorded immune exposures were likely present. The donor tested CMV seronegative and was one of the 352 seronegative cohort members. Each donor provided a peripheral blood sample, and peripheral blood mononuclear cells were used for TCR beta sequencing. Genomic DNA extraction from the blood cell samples was performed with the Qiagen DNeasy Blood Extraction Kit. The germline V gene provides CDR1 SGHRS and CDR2 YFSETQ. V ends up 0 bases short and J 0 bases short, with an unmatched junction base count of 6. Including the terminal cysteine and phenylalanine, the CDR3 comprises 17 residues. Only CDR3 DNA is held: 51 bases, read in frame from base 1.

The chain is encoded by TRBV5-1 joined to TRBJ1-2; TRBD1 aligns with 9 central bases. The receptor's source is a man aged 30 to 39 in good health and CMV-seronegative. Specimen: PBMCs. DNA sequence: TGCGCCAGCAGCTTGGGGACAGGGGCAATTGCTAACTATGGCTACACCTTC. This sequence encodes CASSLGTGAIANYGYTF.